This is a list of T cell receptor beta chains from one sample in a study of Ad26.COV2.S vaccination and SARS-CoV-2 variants. The repertoire was sequenced with immunoSEQ multiplex PCR; TCRdb's copy has only in-frame clones and lacks some. The sample carries fewer than 600,000 clones, 70% to 90% recorded once. The sequencing here drew on peripheral blood, taken in a trial of Ad26.COV2.S vaccine versus placebo. These receptors all come from a person between 18 and 60 years old who received the Ad26.COV2.S COVID-19 vaccine or a placebo. The CDR3 runs from the conserved cysteine through the conserved F or W. D genes are given only for firm matches. Expanded clones get a size class; other rows say once, few or many, or leave the size out.

v_gene: TRBV19
d_gene: TRBD1
j_gene: TRBJ1-1
abundance: -
CDR3nt: TGTGCCAGTAGTAGCAGGGGGCTGGGTGAAGCTTTCTTT
CDR3aa: CASSSRGLGEAFF

v_gene: TRBV28
d_gene: -
j_gene: TRBJ1-3
abundance: -
CDR3nt: TGTGCCAGCAGCCGAACGTCCCCCCCATACACCATATATTTT
CDR3aa: CASSRTSPPYTIYF

v_gene: TRBV11-3
d_gene: TRBD1
j_gene: TRBJ2-7
abundance: -
CDR3nt: TGTGCCAGCAGCTTAGGGACAGGAGCGTACGAGCAGTACTTC
CDR3aa: CASSLGTGAYEQYF

v_gene: TRBV9
d_gene: TRBD1
j_gene: TRBJ1-1
abundance: -
CDR3nt: TGTGCCAGCAGCGGAAGAGGAGGGACAGGGAACACTGAAGCTTTCTTT
CDR3aa: CASSGRGGTGNTEAFF

v_gene: TRBV2
d_gene: -
j_gene: TRBJ2-3
abundance: -
CDR3nt: TGTGCCAGCAGTGAAGCGCTTCTCTCCATGTTTACAGATACGCAGTATTTT
CDR3aa: CASSEALLSMFTDTQYF

v_gene: TRBV7-9
d_gene: -
j_gene: TRBJ1-4
abundance: -
CDR3nt: TGTGCCAGCAGCCTACTACAGCGCCCCGCAAATGAAAAACTGTTTTTT
CDR3aa: CASSLLQRPANEKLFF

v_gene: TRBV27
d_gene: -
j_gene: TRBJ2-1
abundance: -
CDR3nt: TGTGCCAGCAGAAATCCAGGGTTGACTGAGCAGTTCTTC
CDR3aa: CASRNPGLTEQFF

v_gene: TRBV7-8
d_gene: TRBD2
j_gene: TRBJ2-1
abundance: -
CDR3nt: TGTGCCAGCACGCGGGGGGGGAGCTCCTACAATGAGCAGTTCTTC
CDR3aa: CASTRGGSSYNEQFF

v_gene: TRBV28
d_gene: -
j_gene: TRBJ2-7
abundance: -
CDR3nt: TGTGCCAGCAGTTTAAGCTACAGGGAGGGTTACGAGCAGTACTTC
CDR3aa: CASSLSYREGYEQYF

v_gene: TRBV2
d_gene: -
j_gene: TRBJ1-2
abundance: -
CDR3nt: TGTGCCAGCAGGGTGCGGTCCGCACAGGACTATGGCTACACCTTC
CDR3aa: CASRVRSAQDYGYTF

v_gene: TRBV7-2
d_gene: TRBD1
j_gene: TRBJ2-3
abundance: -
CDR3nt: TGTGCCAGCAGACACAGGGGGTACACAGATACGCAGTATTTT
CDR3aa: CASRHRGYTDTQYF

v_gene: TRBV5-4
d_gene: -
j_gene: TRBJ2-1
abundance: once
CDR3nt: TGTGCCAGCAGCTTGGGGCAGCCTAGGAGCTCCTACAATGAGCAGTTCTTC
CDR3aa: CASSLGQPRSSYNEQFF

v_gene: TRBV5-1
d_gene: TRBD2
j_gene: TRBJ2-1
abundance: -
CDR3nt: TGCGCCAGCAGCTTGCCAGGACTAGCGGGGAACAATGAGCAGTTCTTC
CDR3aa: CASSLPGLAGNNEQFF

v_gene: TRBV5-1
d_gene: TRBD1
j_gene: TRBJ2-3
abundance: -
CDR3nt: TGCGCCAGCAGCTTGGCAGGGGGTAGCACAGATACGCAGTATTTT
CDR3aa: CASSLAGGSTDTQYF

v_gene: TRBV2
d_gene: -
j_gene: TRBJ2-1
abundance: once
CDR3nt: TGTGCCAGCAAAATTAACTGGGTCAATGAGCAGTTCTTC
CDR3aa: CASKINWVNEQFF

v_gene: TRBV5-1
d_gene: -
j_gene: TRBJ1-1
abundance: -
CDR3nt: TGCGCCAGCAGCTTGGCAGGTTTCAGTGAAGCTTTCTTT
CDR3aa: CASSLAGFSEAFF

v_gene: TRBV18
d_gene: -
j_gene: TRBJ2-2
abundance: -
CDR3nt: TGTGCCAGCTCCTCCCGGGGCCGGCTGAACACCGGGGAGCTGTTTTTT
CDR3aa: CASSSRGRLNTGELFF

v_gene: TRBV5-4
d_gene: -
j_gene: TRBJ2-3
abundance: -
CDR3nt: TGTGCCAGCAGCAAAAAAACAGATACGCAGTATTTT
CDR3aa: CASSKKTDTQYF

v_gene: TRBV30
d_gene: -
j_gene: TRBJ1-2
abundance: -
CDR3nt: TGTGCCTGGGGGGTTTCAAACTGGGAGACCTTC
CDR3aa: CAWGVSNWETF

v_gene: TRBV5-6
d_gene: -
j_gene: TRBJ1-6
abundance: once
CDR3nt: TGTGCCAGCAGCTTAGACCGCCGCTCCTATAATTCACCCCTCCACTTT
CDR3aa: CASSLDRRSYNSPLHF

v_gene: TRBV5-1
d_gene: -
j_gene: TRBJ2-7
abundance: -
CDR3nt: TGCGCCAGCAGCTTTAGGGGTAGCGGACAATCCTACGAGCAGTACTTC
CDR3aa: CASSFRGSGQSYEQYF

v_gene: TRBV2
d_gene: TRBD1
j_gene: TRBJ1-2
abundance: -
CDR3nt: TGTGCCAGCAGACCCCCAGGGGGGGGCTACACCTTC
CDR3aa: CASRPPGGGYTF

v_gene: TRBV30
d_gene: TRBD1
j_gene: TRBJ2-7
abundance: few
CDR3nt: TGTGCCTGGAGGAACGATAGGGGGCGCCACGAGCAGTACTTC
CDR3aa: CAWRNDRGRHEQYF

v_gene: TRBV9
d_gene: -
j_gene: TRBJ2-2
abundance: -
CDR3nt: TGTGCCAGCAGCGCCTTAAACACCGGGGAGCTGTTTTTT
CDR3aa: CASSALNTGELFF

v_gene: TRBV29-1
d_gene: -
j_gene: TRBJ2-6
abundance: -
CDR3nt: TGCAGCGTTGCGATACAGGGCCCTGGGGCCAACGTCCTGACTTTC
CDR3aa: CSVAIQGPGANVLTF

v_gene: TRBV18
d_gene: -
j_gene: TRBJ1-1
abundance: -
CDR3nt: TGTGCCAGCTCACCACCGTTACGCTCTGAAGCTTTCTTT
CDR3aa: CASSPPLRSEAFF

v_gene: TRBV18
d_gene: -
j_gene: TRBJ1-1
abundance: -
CDR3nt: TGTGCCAGCTCACGACAGGTGAACACTGAAGCTTTCTTT
CDR3aa: CASSRQVNTEAFF

v_gene: TRBV19
d_gene: TRBD1
j_gene: TRBJ2-2
abundance: -
CDR3nt: TGTGCCAGTAGTAGGACAGGGGGAGGGAGGGGAAACACCGGGGAGCTGTTTTTT
CDR3aa: CASSRTGGGRGNTGELFF

v_gene: TRBV24-1
d_gene: TRBD1
j_gene: TRBJ2-3
abundance: -
CDR3nt: TGTGCCACCAGTGAAAAAGGGACAGGCGGAGCTCTACAAGATACGCAGTATTTT
CDR3aa: CATSEKGTGGALQDTQYF

v_gene: TRBV6-6
d_gene: TRBD2
j_gene: TRBJ2-1
abundance: -
CDR3nt: TGTGCCAGCAGTCCCTATAGCGGGGGGAACAATGAGCAGTTCTTC
CDR3aa: CASSPYSGGNNEQFF

v_gene: TRBV9
d_gene: -
j_gene: TRBJ1-3
abundance: -
CDR3nt: TGTGCCAGCAGCCCCCAAGACAGGTCTGGAAACACCATATATTTT
CDR3aa: CASSPQDRSGNTIYF

v_gene: TRBV18
d_gene: -
j_gene: TRBJ1-2
abundance: -
CDR3nt: TGTGCCAGCTCAGCGCGCCAGGGGACCAACTATGGCTACACCTTC
CDR3aa: CASSARQGTNYGYTF

v_gene: TRBV27
d_gene: -
j_gene: TRBJ1-2
abundance: -
CDR3nt: TGTGCCAGCAGCCGAGGACGGAACTATGGCTACACCTTC
CDR3aa: CASSRGRNYGYTF

v_gene: TRBV6-5
d_gene: -
j_gene: TRBJ1-6
abundance: -
CDR3nt: TGTGCCAGCAGTTTCGCCCCGATGGGCTATAATTCACCCCTCCACTTT
CDR3aa: CASSFAPMGYNSPLHF

v_gene: TRBV12-5
d_gene: -
j_gene: TRBJ1-2
abundance: -
CDR3nt: TGTGCTAGTGGTTTGGCGGGAGTAGACTATGGCTACACCTTC
CDR3aa: CASGLAGVDYGYTF

v_gene: TRBV5-1
d_gene: -
j_gene: TRBJ2-5
abundance: once
CDR3nt: TGCGCCAGCAGCTTGGACTTCAAAGAGACCCAGTACTTC
CDR3aa: CASSLDFKETQYF

v_gene: TRBV18
d_gene: -
j_gene: TRBJ1-5
abundance: -
CDR3nt: TGTGCCAGCTCACCACAGGGTCATAGCAATCAGCCCCAGCATTTT
CDR3aa: CASSPQGHSNQPQHF

v_gene: TRBV5-1
d_gene: TRBD2
j_gene: TRBJ2-4
abundance: -
CDR3nt: TGCGCCAGCAGCCCACCGGGACTAGCGGCTAGAAACATTCAGTACTTC
CDR3aa: CASSPPGLAARNIQYF

v_gene: TRBV19
d_gene: -
j_gene: TRBJ2-3
abundance: -
CDR3nt: TGTGCCAGTAGTATCCCTCGCACCACAGATACGCAGTATTTT
CDR3aa: CASSIPRTTDTQYF

v_gene: TRBV7-2
d_gene: TRBD2
j_gene: TRBJ2-4
abundance: -
CDR3nt: TGTGCCAGCGCCCTCGAGGGGGTAGCGGGAGTCTTGGCCAAAAACATTCAGTACTTC
CDR3aa: CASALEGVAGVLAKNIQYF

v_gene: TRBV5-1
d_gene: -
j_gene: TRBJ2-5
abundance: -
CDR3nt: TGCGCCAGCAGCACAGGGACTGCCCAAGAGACCCAGTACTTC
CDR3aa: CASSTGTAQETQYF

v_gene: TRBV18
d_gene: -
j_gene: TRBJ2-3
abundance: -
CDR3nt: TGTGCCAGCTCACGGGGGTCGTCCACAGATACGCAGTATTTT
CDR3aa: CASSRGSSTDTQYF

v_gene: TRBV11-3
d_gene: TRBD1
j_gene: TRBJ2-3
abundance: -
CDR3nt: TGTGCCAGCAGCAGCATGGGACAGGGGCAAGGAGATACGCAGTATTTT
CDR3aa: CASSSMGQGQGDTQYF

v_gene: TRBV3-1/TRBV3-2
d_gene: -
j_gene: TRBJ2-2
abundance: -
CDR3nt: TGTGCCAGCAGCCAAGTCTACGGGACCGGGGAGCTGTTTTTT
CDR3aa: CASSQVYGTGELFF

v_gene: TRBV5-6
d_gene: -
j_gene: TRBJ2-5
abundance: -
CDR3nt: TGTGCCAGCAGCTTACCGGGGGCCTCCAGGGAGACCCAGTACTTC
CDR3aa: CASSLPGASRETQYF